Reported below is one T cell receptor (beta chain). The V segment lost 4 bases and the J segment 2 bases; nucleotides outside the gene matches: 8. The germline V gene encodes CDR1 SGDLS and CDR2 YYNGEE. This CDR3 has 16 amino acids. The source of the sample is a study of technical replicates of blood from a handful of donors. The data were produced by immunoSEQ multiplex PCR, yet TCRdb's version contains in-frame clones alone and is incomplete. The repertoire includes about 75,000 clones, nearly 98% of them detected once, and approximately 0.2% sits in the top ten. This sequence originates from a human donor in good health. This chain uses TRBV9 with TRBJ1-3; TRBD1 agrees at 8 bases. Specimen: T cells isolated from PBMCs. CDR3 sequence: CASSIRDRGAGNTIYF. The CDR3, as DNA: TGTGCCAGCAGCATAAGAGACAGGGGAGCTGGAAACACCATATATTTT.